A selection of T cell receptor beta chains follows, all from one sample in a study of T-cell reconstitution after alpha-beta-depleted transplantation in children. Via MiXCR, TCRdb re-called the PCR reads, giving one row per CDR3 protein. The table lists 400,000 to 500,000 distinct CDR3 sequences, about a tenth of them singletons. Sample: PBMCs from the stem cell graft donor, taken from the stem cell graft. These receptors were collected from a human donor who donated a stem cell graft to a child with acute myeloid leukemia. Each CDR3 is given with its conserved first and last residue. The order of the fields is CDR3 protein, V gene, clone size, J gene, CDR3 length. A clone size is listed for some rows: how often the clone was seen (once, few, many), or a class if it is expanded.

CASSFGQRAGEKLFF TRBV5-1 - TRBJ1-4 15
CSVGGSLWNTEAFF TRBV20-1 - TRBJ1-1 14
CASSYSLAGSPTDTQYF TRBV6-5 few TRBJ2-3 17
CASSRITSGSSNEQFF TRBV7-8 - TRBJ2-1 16
CAIASASGGDNEQFF TRBV10-3 - TRBJ2-1 15
CSASGQGLDIQYF TRBV20-1 few TRBJ2-4 13
CASIEGLSMNTEAFF TRBV5-1 few TRBJ1-1 15
CASSPRVSTPGPYNEQFF TRBV4-1 - TRBJ2-1 18
CASSQDRMDEQYF TRBV4-3 few TRBJ2-7 13
CSARDEWGLGDGNSPLHF TRBV20-1 few TRBJ1-6 18
CASSTGTGNNQPQHF TRBV5-1 few TRBJ1-5 15
CASSTKRGGTYNEQFF TRBV6-2/TRBV6-3 - TRBJ2-1 16
CASSLLVPLETQYF TRBV7-2 few TRBJ2-5 14
CASSSQGGGQETQYF TRBV5-1 few TRBJ2-5 15
CASMSTNYGYTF TRBV6-1 few TRBJ1-2 12
CASPESTSGGEETQYF TRBV10-3 - TRBJ2-5 16
CASSGSPLEQYF TRBV25-1 few TRBJ2-7 12
CASSLTSGTNNEQFF TRBV4-2 many TRBJ2-1 15
CASSPGQGASPLHF TRBV10-2 - TRBJ1-6 14
CSMTSGGRLAGSTGELFF TRBV20-1 - TRBJ2-2 18
CASSRPTGYFNEQFF TRBV12-3/TRBV12-4 - TRBJ2-1 15
CASSPLDRGQETQYF TRBV18 - TRBJ2-5 15
CASSPNTGFYEQYF TRBV4-3 few TRBJ2-7 14
CASSQDPLAGDLGTQYF TRBV4-1 many TRBJ2-5 17
CSAIKLATETQYF TRBV20-1 - TRBJ2-5 13
CSAAAAALSEQYF TRBV20-1 few TRBJ2-7 13
CASSLGGFNEQFF TRBV5-4 few TRBJ2-1 13
CSARSGNPRETQYF TRBV20-1 many TRBJ2-5 14
CAISETGTSGGAYSTDTQYF TRBV10-3 many TRBJ2-3 20
CASNIRGDRGQETQYF TRBV6-1 - TRBJ2-5 16
CASSLGLAHQTGRETQYF TRBV7-6 many TRBJ2-5 18
CASLGSPGELFF TRBV11-2 few TRBJ2-2 12
CASSLLEHQETQYF TRBV7-9 - TRBJ2-5 14
CASSSGTKETQYF TRBV18 few TRBJ2-5 13
CASSLARQTGANVLTF TRBV7-9 many TRBJ2-6 16